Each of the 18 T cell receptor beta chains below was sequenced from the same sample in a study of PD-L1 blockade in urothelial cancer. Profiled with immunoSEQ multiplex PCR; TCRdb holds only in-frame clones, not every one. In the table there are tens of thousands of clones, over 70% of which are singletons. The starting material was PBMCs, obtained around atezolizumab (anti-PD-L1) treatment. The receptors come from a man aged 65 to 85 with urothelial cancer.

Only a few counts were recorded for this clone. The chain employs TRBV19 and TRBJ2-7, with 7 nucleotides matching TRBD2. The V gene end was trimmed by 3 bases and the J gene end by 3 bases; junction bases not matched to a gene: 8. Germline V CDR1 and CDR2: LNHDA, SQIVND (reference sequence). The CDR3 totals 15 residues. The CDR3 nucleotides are TGTGCCAGTAGTATTAAGGCGGGACTAAGCTACGAGCAGTACTTC. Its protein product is CASSIKAGLSYEQYF.

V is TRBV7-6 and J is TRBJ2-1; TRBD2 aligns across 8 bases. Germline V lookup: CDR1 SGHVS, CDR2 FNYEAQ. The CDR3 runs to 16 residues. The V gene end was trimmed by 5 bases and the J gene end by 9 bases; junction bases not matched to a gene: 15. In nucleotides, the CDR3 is TGTGCCAGCAGCCTCTTAAGCGGGAGTGTACTGCCTGAGCAGTTCTTC. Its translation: CASSLLSGSVLPEQFF. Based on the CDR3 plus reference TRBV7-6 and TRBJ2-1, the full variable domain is GAGVSQSPRYKVTKRGQDVALRCDPISGHVSLYWYRQALGQGPEFLTYFNYEAQQDKSGLPNDRFSAERPEGSISTLTIQRTEQRDSAMYRCASSLLSGSVLPEQFFGPGTRLTVL.

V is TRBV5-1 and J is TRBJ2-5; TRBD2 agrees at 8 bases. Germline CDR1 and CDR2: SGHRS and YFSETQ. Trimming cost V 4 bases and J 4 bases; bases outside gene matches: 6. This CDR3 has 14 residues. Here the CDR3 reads CASSLGTSGETQYF. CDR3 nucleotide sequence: TGCGCCAGCAGCCTGGGTACTAGCGGAGAGACCCAGTACTTC.

CDR3 in amino acids: CASIGQASTGNQPQHF. The CDR3 coding sequence is TGTGCCAGTATTGGACAGGCGTCAACAGGGAATCAGCCCCAGCATTTT. The chain has TRBV19 and TRBJ1-5, with 7 bases matching TRBD1. The CDR3 has 16 amino acids. Trimming removed 7 bases from V and 4 bases from J; junction bases left unmatched: 13. The germline V gene has CDR1 LNHDA and CDR2 SQIVND (reference sequence).

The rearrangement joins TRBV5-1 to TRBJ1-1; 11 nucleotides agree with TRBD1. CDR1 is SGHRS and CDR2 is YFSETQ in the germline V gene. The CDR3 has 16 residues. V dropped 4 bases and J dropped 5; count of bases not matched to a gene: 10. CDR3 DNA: TGCGCCAGCAGCCGGGGGACAGGGGGTCGTTTTACTGAAGCTTTCTTT. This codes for CASSRGTGGRFTEAFF.

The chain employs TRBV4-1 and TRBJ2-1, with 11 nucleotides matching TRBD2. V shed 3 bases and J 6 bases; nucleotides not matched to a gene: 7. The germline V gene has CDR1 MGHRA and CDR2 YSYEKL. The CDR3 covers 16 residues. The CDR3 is CASSQAGGTSGNEQFF. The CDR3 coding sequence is TGCGCCAGCAGCCAGGCCGGCGGGACTAGCGGCAATGAGCAGTTCTTC.

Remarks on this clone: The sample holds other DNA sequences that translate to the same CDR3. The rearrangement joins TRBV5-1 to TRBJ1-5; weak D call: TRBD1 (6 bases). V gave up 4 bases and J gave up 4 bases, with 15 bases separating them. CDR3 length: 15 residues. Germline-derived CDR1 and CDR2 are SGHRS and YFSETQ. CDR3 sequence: CASSPLTGANQPQHF. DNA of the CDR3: TGCGCCAGCAGCCCCCTGACAGGCGCTAATCAGCCCCAGCATTTT.

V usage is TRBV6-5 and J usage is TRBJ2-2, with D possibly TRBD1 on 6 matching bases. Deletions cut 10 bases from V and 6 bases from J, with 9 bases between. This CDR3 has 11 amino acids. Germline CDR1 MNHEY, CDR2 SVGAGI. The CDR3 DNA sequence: TGTGCCACACACAGGGCCGGGGAGCTGTTTTTT. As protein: CATHRAGELFF.

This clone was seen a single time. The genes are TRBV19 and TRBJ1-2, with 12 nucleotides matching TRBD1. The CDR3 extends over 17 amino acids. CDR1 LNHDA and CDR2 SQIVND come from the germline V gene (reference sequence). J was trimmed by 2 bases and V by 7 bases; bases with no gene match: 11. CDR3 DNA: TGTGCCAGTACCCCCACCGGGACAGGGGGCTTAAACTATGGCTACACCTTC. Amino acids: CASTPTGTGGLNYGYTF.

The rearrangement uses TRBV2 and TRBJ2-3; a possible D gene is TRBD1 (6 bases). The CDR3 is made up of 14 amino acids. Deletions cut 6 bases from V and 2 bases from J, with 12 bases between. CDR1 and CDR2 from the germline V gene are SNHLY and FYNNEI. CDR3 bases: TGTGCCAGCAGGTGGGACACCGACACAGATACGCAGTATTTT. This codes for CASRWDTDTDTQYF. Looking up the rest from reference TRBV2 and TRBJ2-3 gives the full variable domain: EPEVTQTPSHQVTQMGQEVILRCVPISNHLYFYWYRQILGQKVEFLVSFYNNEISEKSEIFDDQFSVERPDGSNFTLKIRSTKLEDSAMYFCASRWDTDTDTQYFGPGTRLTVL.

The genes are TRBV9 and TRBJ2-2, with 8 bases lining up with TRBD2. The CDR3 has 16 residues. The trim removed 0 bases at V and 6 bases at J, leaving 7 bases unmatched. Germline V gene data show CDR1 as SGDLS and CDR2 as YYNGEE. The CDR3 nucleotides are TGTGCCAGCAGCGTAGCCGGGGGGGGGTTCGCCGGGGAGCTGTTTTTT. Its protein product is CASSVAGGGFAGELFF.

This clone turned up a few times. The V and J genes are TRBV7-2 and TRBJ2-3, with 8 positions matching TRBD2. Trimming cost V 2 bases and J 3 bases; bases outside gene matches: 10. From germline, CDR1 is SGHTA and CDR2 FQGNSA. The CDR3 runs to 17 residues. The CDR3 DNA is TGTGCCAGCAGCTTATCCAACCGGGAGGGCAGGACAGATACGCAGTATTTT. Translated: CASSLSNREGRTDTQYF.

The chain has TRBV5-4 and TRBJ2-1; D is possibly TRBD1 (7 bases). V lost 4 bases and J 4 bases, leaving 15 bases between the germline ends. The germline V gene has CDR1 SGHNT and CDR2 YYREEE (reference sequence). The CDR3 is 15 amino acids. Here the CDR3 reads CASSPIPGGYNEQFF. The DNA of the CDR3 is TGTGCCAGCAGCCCTATTCCAGGGGGGTACAATGAGCAGTTCTTC. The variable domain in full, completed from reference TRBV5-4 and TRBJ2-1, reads ETGVTQSPTHLIKTRGQQVTLRCSSQSGHNTVSWYQQALGQGPQFIFQYYREEENGRGNFPPRFSGLQFPNYSSELNVNALELDDSALYLCASSPIPGGYNEQFFGPGTRLTVL.

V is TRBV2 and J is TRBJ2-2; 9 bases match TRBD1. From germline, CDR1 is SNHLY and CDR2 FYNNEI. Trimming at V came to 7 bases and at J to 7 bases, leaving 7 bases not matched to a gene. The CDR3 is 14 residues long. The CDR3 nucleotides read TGTGCCAGCACTCCCGGGACAGGGAACGGGGAGCTGTTTTTT. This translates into CASTPGTGNGELFF.

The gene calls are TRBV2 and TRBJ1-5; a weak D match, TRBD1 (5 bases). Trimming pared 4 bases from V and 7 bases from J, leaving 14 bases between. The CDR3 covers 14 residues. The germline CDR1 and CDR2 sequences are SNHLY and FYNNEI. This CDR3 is CASSAEGVGQPQHF. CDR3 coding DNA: TGTGCCAGCAGTGCCGAAGGGGTTGGGCAGCCCCAGCATTTT.

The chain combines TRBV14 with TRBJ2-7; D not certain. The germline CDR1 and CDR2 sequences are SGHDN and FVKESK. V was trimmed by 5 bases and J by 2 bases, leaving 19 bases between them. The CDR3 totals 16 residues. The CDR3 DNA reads TGTGCCAGCAGCTCCCTGGCGACACCCGAGCCCTACGAGCAGTACTTC. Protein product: CASSSLATPEPYEQYF.

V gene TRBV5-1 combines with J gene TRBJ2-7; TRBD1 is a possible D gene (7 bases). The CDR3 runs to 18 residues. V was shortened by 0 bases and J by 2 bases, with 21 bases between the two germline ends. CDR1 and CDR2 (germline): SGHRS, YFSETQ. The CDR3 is CASSLAAGQTLVTYEQYF. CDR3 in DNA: TGCGCCAGCAGCTTGGCCGCGGGACAGACCCTAGTTACCTACGAGCAGTACTTC.

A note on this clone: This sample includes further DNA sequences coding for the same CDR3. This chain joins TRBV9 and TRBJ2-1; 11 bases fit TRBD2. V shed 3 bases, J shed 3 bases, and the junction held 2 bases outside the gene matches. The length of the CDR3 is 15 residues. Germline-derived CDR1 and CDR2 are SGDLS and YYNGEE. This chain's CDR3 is CASSATSGSYNEQFF. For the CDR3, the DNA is TGTGCCAGCAGCGCTACTAGCGGGAGCTACAATGAGCAGTTCTTC.